The T cell receptor (beta chain) described here comes from a study of T cell responses to AZD1222 COVID-19 vaccine (dated by TCRdb to the early 2020s). Background for the entire study: AZD1222 recipients with second doses at about 4 weeks or about 12 weeks were pooled, because spike-specific TCR depth and breadth did not differ between schedules. Trial participants were enrolled into age subgroups of 18-55, 56-69 and 70-plus years, which contained about 150, 27 and 61 TCR-sequenced participants, respectively. TCR sequencing was performed for approximately 240 trial participants, of whom about 210 were given two doses of AZD1222 and some 25 were given two doses of MenACWY control vaccine. The paper's findings and limits, for the study overall: The 56-69-year group was small, and its depth increase did not reach significance, likely because of low power. After two AZD1222 doses, spike-specific TCR breadth and depth were significantly higher than at day 0 and than in MenACWY recipients. Participants were mostly white British, with more females than males. The authors suggested clonal diversity may have been underestimated. The vaccine-associated CD4 TCRs covered the entire spike protein, and the dominant responses fell in regions 160-218 and 743-854. Conclusions about previously exposed vaccinees were limited because only six AZD1222 recipients were SARS-CoV-2 seropositive at baseline. Because no samples from the day 14 peak response were available, repertoires could be characterized only after the peak T cell response. Nearly half of unique spike-specific TCRs reportedly recognized epitopes outside regions mutated in the B.1.351 and B.1.1.7 variants.

The CDR3 regions of human TCRbeta chains were analyzed by immunosequencing. The authors' analysis ran thus. Repertoire TCRs were checked for matches against a reference library of SARS-CoV-2-specific TCRs that had been generated using the MIRA antigen-specificity platform. Breadth was defined as the fraction of unique TCRs that were SARS-CoV-2-associated, and depth was defined as the fraction of total T cells that were SARS-CoV-2-associated. Using the MIRA data, every spike-specific TCR was mapped to the spike region that the TCR reacted to and assigned to either a CD4 or a CD8 class. Log10-transformed breadth and depth values were compared by one-way ANOVA with Sidak's multiple comparisons tests. The source is immuneACCESS, and TCRdb retained only in-frame sequences with V and J called. Part of the clones is not carried over; for the studies checked, unresolved V genes explain less than half of this, and the remainder is unexplained. V, J and clone size are taken as reported in that table, and D and trimming were inferred from the DNA itself. The sample table lists around 160,000 clones, about 91% of them with a count of one. The ten largest clones add up to over 13% of the sample.

Turning to this clone: Its antigen remains unidentified. Base-call qualities are not available, and no considerably larger clone is one nucleotide away.

For CDR1 and CDR2, the germline V gene lists MDHEN and SYDVKM. The junction shows trimming of 2 bases on V and 4 bases on J, plus 9 bases between the germline ends. Including the terminal cysteine and phenylalanine, the CDR3 comprises 15 residues. Of the read, only the CDR3 DNA is kept; its 45 bases are in frame from base 1. Taken with the paper, the label for time point translates to: baseline before first vaccination. Vaccinee samples were obtained from the UK trials COV001 and COV002, which included a single-blind randomized controlled phase 2/3 trial of AZD1222 (ChAdOx1 nCoV-19) in healthy adults. For TCRbeta chain sequencing, PBMC samples were collected from trial participants at day 0 and at day 28 after the second dose.

The receptor chain draws on TRBV28 and TRBJ2-6, with the D gene uncertain. The sequence derives from an adult in good health. The sample in question was peripheral blood, obtained on day 0 of AZD1222 vaccination. The CDR3 here reads CASSLQAAGANVLTF. In nucleotides, the sequence is TGTGCCAGCAGTTTACAGGCGGCAGGGGCCAACGTCCTGACTTTC.